A selection of T cell receptor beta chains follows, all from one sample in a study of cytomegalovirus exposure and HLA in healthy donors. TCRdb keeps only in-frame clones here, not all; method: immunoSEQ multiplex PCR. The repertoire consists of 72,000 or so clones, with roughly 80% occurring once and the leading ten covering about 7.4%. Specimen: PBMCs. The receptors originated from a woman in her 30s in good health and CMV-seropositive. Both conserved end residues are part of each CDR3. Fields, in order: CDR3 length, D gene, V gene, clone size, J gene, CDR3 protein, CDR3 DNA. A D gene is named only where the DNA matches it firmly. Clone size is stated in some rows and not others, as once, few, many or a class when expanded.

15	-	TRBV28	-	TRBJ2-1	CASSPGDASYNEQFF	TGTGCCAGCAGCCCTGGAGACGCTTCCTACAATGAGCAGTTCTTC
15	-	TRBV6-1	-	TRBJ1-5	CASSVQGGSNQPQHF	TGTGCCAGCAGTGTTCAGGGTGGAAGCAATCAGCCCCAGCATTTT
14	TRBD2	TRBV5-4	-	TRBJ2-1	CASQTERGYNEQFF	TGTGCCTCCCAAACGGAGCGGGGGTACAATGAGCAGTTCTTC
16	-	TRBV29-1	-	TRBJ2-1	CSVDRVLGGVYNEQFF	TGCAGCGTTGACAGGGTACTCGGAGGGGTTTACAATGAGCAGTTCTTC
14	-	TRBV6-5	once	TRBJ1-6	CASKKDIGNSPLHF	TGTGCCAGTAAAAAGGACATTGGTAATTCACCCCTCCACTTT
13	-	TRBV4-1	-	TRBJ2-5	CASSQVMRETQYF	TGCGCCAGCAGCCAAGTGATGAGGGAGACCCAGTACTTC
15	-	TRBV7-9	-	TRBJ1-2	CASSLGTGSNYGYTF	TGTGCCAGCAGCTTAGGAACAGGGTCTAACTATGGCTACACCTTC
13	TRBD1	TRBV11-2	-	TRBJ2-7	CASSIGTGGEQYF	TGTGCCAGCAGCATCGGGACAGGGGGCGAGCAGTACTTC
15	TRBD2	TRBV4-3	-	TRBJ2-1	CASSQETSTYNEQFF	TGCGCCAGCAGCCAAGAGACTAGCACTTATAATGAGCAGTTCTTC
11	TRBD1	TRBV30	once	TRBJ1-1	CAWAGTVEAFF	TGTGCCTGGGCAGGGACAGTTGAAGCTTTCTTT
15	-	TRBV27	-	TRBJ1-6	CASSQRGLERSPLHF	TGTGCCAGCAGTCAGCGGGGTCTTGAGAGATCACCCCTCCACTTT
16	TRBD2	TRBV5-1	few	TRBJ2-1	CASSLGGLAGANEQFF	TGCGCCAGCAGCTTGGGGGGGCTAGCGGGCGCCAATGAGCAGTTCTTC
16	TRBD2	TRBV4-1	-	TRBJ2-7	CASSQEQAGVIYEQYF	TGCGCCAGCAGCCAAGAACAAGCGGGAGTAATCTACGAGCAGTACTTC
16	TRBD1	TRBV9	-	TRBJ2-3	CASSARTGLEGDTQYF	TGTGCCAGCAGCGCCCGGACAGGGTTAGAGGGAGATACGCAGTATTTT
15	TRBD1	TRBV28	-	TRBJ1-1	CASSRRTGENTEAFF	TGTGCCAGCAGTCGGCGGACAGGGGAAAACACTGAAGCTTTCTTT
15	-	TRBV25-1	-	TRBJ1-1	CASSESAGKNTEAFF	TGTGCCAGCAGTGAATCTGCCGGGAAGAACACTGAAGCTTTCTTT
16	-	TRBV9	-	TRBJ1-3	CASSASTGLSGNTIYF	TGTGCCAGCAGCGCCTCCACAGGGCTCTCTGGAAACACCATATATTTT
16	TRBD2	TRBV7-6	-	TRBJ2-2	CASSTPGLAATGELFF	TGTGCCAGCAGCACACCGGGACTAGCAGCTACCGGGGAGCTGTTTTTT
13	-	TRBV7-2	-	TRBJ2-7	CASRQSGAYEQYF	TGTGCCAGCAGACAATCGGGAGCCTACGAGCAGTACTTC
18	TRBD2	TRBV5-1	few	TRBJ2-1	CASSFTSGSWVGDNEQFF	TGCGCCAGCAGCTTTACTAGCGGGAGTTGGGTTGGGGACAATGAGCAGTTCTTC
13	-	TRBV7-7	-	TRBJ2-2	CASSPGYTGELFF	TGTGCTAGCAGTCCGGGGTACACCGGGGAGCTGTTTTTT
16	TRBD1	TRBV19	-	TRBJ1-1	CASRPTSTGDYTEAFF	TGTGCCAGTAGGCCCACGTCCACAGGGGACTACACTGAAGCTTTCTTT
14	-	TRBV7-2	-	TRBJ2-7	CASSLVTGPYEQYF	TGTGCCAGCAGCTTGGTTACAGGCCCCTACGAGCAGTACTTC
15	-	TRBV2	-	TRBJ2-3	CASSERRASADTQYF	TGTGCCAGCAGTGAAAGGCGGGCCTCAGCAGATACGCAGTATTTT
14	-	TRBV30	few	TRBJ1-4	CAWSVKGAGEKLFF	TGTGCCTGGAGTGTAAAAGGGGCGGGGGAAAAACTGTTTTTT
13	-	TRBV5-4	few	TRBJ2-1	CASSLARGNEQFF	TGTGCCAGCAGCTTGGCTAGGGGCAATGAGCAGTTCTTC
13	-	TRBV19	-	TRBJ1-2	CASSRTVGYGYTF	TGTGCCAGTAGTCGAACAGTCGGCTATGGCTACACCTTC
13	-	TRBV10-3	-	TRBJ2-7	CAISRGTEYEQYF	TGTGCCATCAGTCGGGGGACAGAATACGAGCAGTACTTC
16	TRBD1	TRBV5-1	-	TRBJ1-1	CASSSQGSGGNTEAFF	TGCGCCAGCAGCTCACAGGGGTCCGGGGGGAACACTGAAGCTTTCTTT